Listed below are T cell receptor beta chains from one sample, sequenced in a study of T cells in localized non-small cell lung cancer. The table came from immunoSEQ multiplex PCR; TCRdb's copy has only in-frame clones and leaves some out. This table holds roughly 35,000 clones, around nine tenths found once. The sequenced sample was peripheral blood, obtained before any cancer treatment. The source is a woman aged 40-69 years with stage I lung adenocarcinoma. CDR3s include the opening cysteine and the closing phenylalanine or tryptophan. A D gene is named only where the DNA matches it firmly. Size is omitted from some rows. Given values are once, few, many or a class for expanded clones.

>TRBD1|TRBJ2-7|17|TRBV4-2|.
CASSQDGSQGAPYEQYF
TGTGCCAGCAGCCAAGATGGGAGCCAGGGGGCCCCCTACGAGCAGTACTTC
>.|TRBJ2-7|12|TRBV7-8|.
CASSLGRYEQYF
TGTGCCAGCAGCTTAGGAAGGTACGAGCAGTACTTC
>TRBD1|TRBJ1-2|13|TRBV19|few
CASSMGQYYGYTF
TGTGCCAGTAGTATGGGACAGTACTATGGCTACACCTTC
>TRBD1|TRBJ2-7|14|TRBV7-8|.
CASSPRDRGWEQYF
TGTGCCAGCAGCCCCCGGGACAGGGGGTGGGAGCAGTACTTC
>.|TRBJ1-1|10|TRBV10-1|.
CARTGPEAFF
TGCGCCAGAACAGGGCCTGAAGCTTTCTTT
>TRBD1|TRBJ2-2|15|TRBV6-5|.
CASRTTGGAAGELFF
TGTGCCAGCAGGACCACAGGGGGCGCCGCCGGGGAGCTGTTTTTT
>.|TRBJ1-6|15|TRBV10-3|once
CAITVSRDENSPLHF
TGTGCCATCACCGTATCTAGGGATGAAAATTCACCCCTCCACTTT
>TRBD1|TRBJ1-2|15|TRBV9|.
CASSPFTRDRGGYTF
TGTGCCAGCAGCCCCTTTACCCGGGACAGGGGCGGCTACACCTTC
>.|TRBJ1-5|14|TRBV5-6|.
CASSLAGAVQPQHF
TGTGCCAGCAGCTTGGCAGGGGCGGTTCAGCCCCAGCATTTT
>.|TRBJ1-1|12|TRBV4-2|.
CASSQDQVEAFF
TGTGCCAGCAGCCAAGACCAAGTTGAAGCTTTCTTT
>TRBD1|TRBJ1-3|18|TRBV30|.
CAWRAGGFWVDPRNTIYF
TGTGCCTGGAGGGCAGGGGGCTTTTGGGTCGATCCTCGAAACACCATATATTTT
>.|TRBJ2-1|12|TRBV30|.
CAWGEPYNEQFF
TGTGCCTGGGGGGAGCCCTACAATGAGCAGTTCTTC
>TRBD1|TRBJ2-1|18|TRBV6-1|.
CASSEKIGTGRSDNEQFF
TGTGCCAGCAGCGAAAAAATTGGGACAGGGAGGTCAGACAATGAGCAGTTCTTC
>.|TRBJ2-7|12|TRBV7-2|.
CASSFVTYEQYF
TGTGCCAGCAGCTTCGTGACCTACGAGCAGTACTTC
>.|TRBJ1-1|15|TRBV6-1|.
CASTERVGGRTEAFF
TGTGCCAGCACTGAAAGGGTCGGGGGGCGTACTGAAGCTTTCTTT
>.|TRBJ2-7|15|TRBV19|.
CASSMFGDHTYEQYF
TGTGCCAGTAGTATGTTCGGGGACCATACCTACGAGCAGTACTTC
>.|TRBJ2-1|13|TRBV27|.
CASRVGINNEQFF
TGTGCCAGCAGGGTGGGGATCAACAATGAGCAGTTCTTC
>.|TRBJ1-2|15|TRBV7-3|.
CASSLGERTAYGYTF
TGTGCCAGCAGCTTAGGGGAGCGGACGGCGTATGGCTACACCTTC
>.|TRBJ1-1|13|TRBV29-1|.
CSVDINGNTEAFF
TGCAGCGTTGATATAAATGGAAACACTGAAGCTTTCTTT
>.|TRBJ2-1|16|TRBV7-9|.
CASSLAGQDKYNEQFF
TGTGCCAGCAGCTTAGCAGGCCAAGACAAGTACAATGAGCAGTTCTTC
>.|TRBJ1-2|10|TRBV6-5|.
CASSPGVKIF
TGTGCCAGCAGTCCGGGAGTTAAGATCTTC
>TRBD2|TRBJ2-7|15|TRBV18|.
CASSPRLAGIYEQYF
TGTGCCAGCTCACCGAGACTAGCGGGGATCTACGAGCAGTACTTC
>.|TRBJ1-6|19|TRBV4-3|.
CASSQTGDSIPFYNSPLHF
TGCGCCAGCAGCCAAACTGGGGACTCTATACCTTTCTATAATTCACCCCTCCACTTT
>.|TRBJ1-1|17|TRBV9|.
CASSVGPGLKLNTEAFF
TGTGCCAGCAGCGTAGGACCAGGACTAAAACTTAACACTGAAGCTTTCTTT
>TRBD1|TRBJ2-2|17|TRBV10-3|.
CAIRSVIGTANTGELFF
TGTGCCATCAGGTCGGTGATTGGGACAGCGAACACCGGGGAGCTGTTTTTT
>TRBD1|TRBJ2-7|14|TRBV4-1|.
CASSQDEGAYEQYF
TGCGCCAGCAGCCAAGATGAGGGGGCGTACGAGCAGTACTTC
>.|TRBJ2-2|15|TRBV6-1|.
CASSELRGRTGELFF
TGTGCCAGCAGTGAATTGAGGGGCCGGACCGGGGAGCTGTTTTTT
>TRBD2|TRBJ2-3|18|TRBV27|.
CASSLYVVSGGEWDTQYF
TGTGCCAGCAGTTTATATGTTGTTAGCGGGGGGGAATGGGATACGCAGTATTTT
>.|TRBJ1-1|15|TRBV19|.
CASTPRGGLNTEAFF
TGTGCCAGTACCCCACGAGGGGGGTTGAACACTGAAGCTTTCTTT
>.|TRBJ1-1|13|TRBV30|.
CAWRTLRESEAFF
TGTGCCTGGAGGACTCTGAGAGAGTCTGAAGCTTTCTTT
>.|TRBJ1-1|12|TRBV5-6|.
CASSRVNTEAFF
TGTGCCAGCAGCAGGGTGAACACTGAAGCTTTCTTT
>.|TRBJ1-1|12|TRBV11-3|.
CASSLRYTEAFF
TGTGCCAGCAGCTTACGGTACACTGAAGCTTTCTTT
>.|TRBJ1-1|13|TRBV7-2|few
CASSLQVNTEAFF
TGTGCCAGCAGCTTACAAGTGAACACTGAAGCTTTCTTT
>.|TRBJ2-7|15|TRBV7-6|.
CASSAGNREAYEQYF
TGTGCCAGCAGCGCGGGAAACAGGGAGGCGTACGAGCAGTACTTC
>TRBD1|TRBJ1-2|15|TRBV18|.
CASSPRGQGLYGYTF
TGTGCCAGCTCACCTCGAGGACAGGGCCTCTATGGCTACACCTTC
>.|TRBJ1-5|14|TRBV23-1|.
CASIPLGQKQPQHF
TGCGCCAGCATCCCCCTAGGACAGAAACAGCCCCAGCATTTT
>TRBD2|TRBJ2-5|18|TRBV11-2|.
CASSLGATPSGGSETQYF
TGTGCCAGCAGCTTAGGGGCCACTCCTAGCGGGGGGTCGGAGACCCAGTACTTC
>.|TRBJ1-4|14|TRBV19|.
CASSRGQKNEKLFF
TGTGCCAGTAGTAGAGGACAAAAAAATGAAAAACTGTTTTTT
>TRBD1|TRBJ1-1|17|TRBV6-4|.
CASSEGGQGVTNTEAFF
TGTGCCAGCAGTGAAGGAGGCCAGGGGGTTACGAACACTGAAGCTTTCTTT
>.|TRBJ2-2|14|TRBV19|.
CASRWARNTGELFF
TGTGCCAGTAGGTGGGCTCGGAACACCGGGGAGCTGTTTTTT
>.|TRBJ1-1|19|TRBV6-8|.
CASSYDTPEGTPSYTEAFF
TGTGCCAGCAGTTACGACACCCCCGAAGGGACCCCCTCCTACACTGAAGCTTTCTTT
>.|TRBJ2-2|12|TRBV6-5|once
CASRTNTGELFF
TGTGCCAGCAGGACTAACACCGGGGAGCTGTTTTTT
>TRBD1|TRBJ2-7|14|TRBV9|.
CASSFNDRVGEQYF
TGTGCCAGCAGCTTCAACGACAGGGTCGGTGAGCAGTACTTC
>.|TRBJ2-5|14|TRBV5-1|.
CASCPGGYQETQYF
TGCGCCAGTTGTCCGGGCGGCTACCAAGAGACCCAGTACTTC
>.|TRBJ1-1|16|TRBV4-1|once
CASSRAGWVKNTEAFF
TGCGCCAGCAGCCGGGCAGGTTGGGTCAAAAACACTGAAGCTTTCTTT
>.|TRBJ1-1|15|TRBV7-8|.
CASSLGGPGRTEAFF
TGTGCCAGCAGCTTAGGGGGACCGGGGAGGACTGAAGCTTTCTTT
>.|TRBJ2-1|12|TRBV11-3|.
CASSHEAADKFF
TGTGCCAGCAGCCACGAGGCAGCCGATAAGTTCTTC
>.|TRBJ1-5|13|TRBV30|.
CAWSSDQNQPQHF
TGTGCCTGGAGTTCTGATCAAAATCAGCCCCAGCATTTT
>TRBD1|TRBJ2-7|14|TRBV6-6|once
CASRGQGASYEQYF
TGTGCCAGCAGGGGACAGGGGGCATCCTACGAGCAGTACTTC
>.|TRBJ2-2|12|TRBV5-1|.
CASSLGGGELFF
TGCGCCAGCAGCTTGGGAGGCGGGGAGCTGTTTTTT
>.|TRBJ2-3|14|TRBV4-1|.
CASSRGRDTDTQYF
TGCGCCAGCAGCAGGGGCCGGGACACAGATACGCAGTATTTT
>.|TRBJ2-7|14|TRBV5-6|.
CASSPWGGPHEQYF
TGTGCCAGCAGCCCCTGGGGGGGGCCCCACGAGCAGTACTTC
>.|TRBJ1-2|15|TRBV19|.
CASINSRAGDYGYTF
TGTGCCAGTATCAACTCCCGTGCTGGTGACTATGGCTACACCTTC